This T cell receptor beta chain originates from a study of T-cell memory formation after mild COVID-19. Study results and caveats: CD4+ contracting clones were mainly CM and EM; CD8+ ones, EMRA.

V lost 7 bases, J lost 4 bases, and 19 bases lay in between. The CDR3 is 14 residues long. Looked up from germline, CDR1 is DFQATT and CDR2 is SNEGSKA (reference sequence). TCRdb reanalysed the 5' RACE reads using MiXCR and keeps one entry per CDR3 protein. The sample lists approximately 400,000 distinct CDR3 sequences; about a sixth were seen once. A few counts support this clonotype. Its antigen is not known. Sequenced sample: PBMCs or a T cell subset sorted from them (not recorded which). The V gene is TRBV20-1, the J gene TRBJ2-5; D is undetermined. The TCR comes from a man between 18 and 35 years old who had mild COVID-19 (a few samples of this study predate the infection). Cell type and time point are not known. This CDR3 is CSVPPLAALETQYF. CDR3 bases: TGCAGTGTTCCGCCACTCGCGGCCCTAGAGACCCAGTACTTC.